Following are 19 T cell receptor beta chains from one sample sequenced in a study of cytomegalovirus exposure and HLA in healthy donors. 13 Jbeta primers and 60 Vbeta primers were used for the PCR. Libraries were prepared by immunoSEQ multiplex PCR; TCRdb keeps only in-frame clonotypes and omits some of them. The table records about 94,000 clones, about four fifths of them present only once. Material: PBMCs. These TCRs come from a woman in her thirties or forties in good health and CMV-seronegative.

For the CDR3, the DNA is TGTGCCAGCAGCTCCGGGACAGTTAATCGCATTCAGTACTTC. It yields the protein CASSSGTVNRIQYF. This rearrangement joins TRBV7-2 to TRBJ2-4; TRBD1 matches 7 bases. V lost 4 bases, J lost 9 bases, and 9 bases stayed unmatched. CDR3 length: 14 residues. The germline V gene has CDR1 SGHTA and CDR2 FQGNSA.

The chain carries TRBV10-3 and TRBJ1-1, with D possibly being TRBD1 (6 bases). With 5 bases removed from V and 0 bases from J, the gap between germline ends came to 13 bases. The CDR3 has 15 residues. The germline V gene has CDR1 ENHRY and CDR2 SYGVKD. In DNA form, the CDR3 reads TGTGCCATCAGTTATAGAGGACAGATGAACACTGAAGCTTTCTTT. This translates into CAISYRGQMNTEAFF.

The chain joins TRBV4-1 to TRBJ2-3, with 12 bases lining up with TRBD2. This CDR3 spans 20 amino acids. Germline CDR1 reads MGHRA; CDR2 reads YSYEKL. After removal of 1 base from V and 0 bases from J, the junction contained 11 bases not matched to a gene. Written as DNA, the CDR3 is TGCGCCAGCAGCCAAGTGGAGTCTAGCGGGGGGGTCACTAGCACAGATACGCAGTATTTT. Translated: CASSQVESSGGVTSTDTQYF.

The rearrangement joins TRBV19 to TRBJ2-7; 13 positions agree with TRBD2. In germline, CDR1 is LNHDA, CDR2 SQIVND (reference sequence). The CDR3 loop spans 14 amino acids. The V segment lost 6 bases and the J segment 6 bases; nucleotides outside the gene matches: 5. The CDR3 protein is CASRTTSGGSEQYF. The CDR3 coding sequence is TGTGCCAGTAGAACGACTAGCGGGGGGTCCGAGCAGTACTTC.

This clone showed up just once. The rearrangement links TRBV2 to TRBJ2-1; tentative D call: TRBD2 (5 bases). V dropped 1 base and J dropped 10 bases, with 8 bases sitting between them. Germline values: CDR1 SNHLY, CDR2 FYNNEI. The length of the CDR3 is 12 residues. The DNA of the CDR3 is TGTGCCAGCAGTGAAGTAAGAGGGGAGCAGTTCTTC. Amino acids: CASSEVRGEQFF.

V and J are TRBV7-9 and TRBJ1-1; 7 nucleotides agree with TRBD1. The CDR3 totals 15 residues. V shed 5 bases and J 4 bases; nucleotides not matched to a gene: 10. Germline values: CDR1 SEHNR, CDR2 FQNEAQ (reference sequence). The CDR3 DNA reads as TGTGCCAGCAGCCTTCCAGGGGGATTCGGCACTGAAGCTTTCTTT. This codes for CASSLPGGFGTEAFF.

This CDR3 reads CATSSRDYLGEQYF. The CDR3 DNA reads TGTGCCACCAGCAGTCGGGACTACCTTGGCGAGCAGTACTTC. This chain joins TRBV15 and TRBJ2-7; 7 nucleotides align to TRBD2. The V gene end was trimmed by 3 bases and the J gene end by 6 bases; junction bases not matched to a gene: 8. Germline CDR1 LNHNV, CDR2 YYDKDF (reference sequence). The CDR3 contains 14 residues. The entire variable domain, with the rest obtained from reference TRBV15 and TRBJ2-7, is as follows: DAMVIQNPRYQVTQFGKPVTLSCSQTLNHNVMYWYQQKSSQAPKLLFHYYDKDFNNEADTPDNFQSRRPNTSFCFLDIRSPGLGDTAMYLCATSSRDYLGEQYFGPGTRLTVT.

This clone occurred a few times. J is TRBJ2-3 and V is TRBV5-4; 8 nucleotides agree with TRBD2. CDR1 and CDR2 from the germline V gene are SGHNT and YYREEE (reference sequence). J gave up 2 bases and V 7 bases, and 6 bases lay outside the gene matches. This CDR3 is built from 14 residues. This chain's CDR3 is CASGGTRFTDTQYF. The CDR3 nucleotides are TGTGCCAGCGGGGGGACTAGATTCACAGATACGCAGTATTTT.

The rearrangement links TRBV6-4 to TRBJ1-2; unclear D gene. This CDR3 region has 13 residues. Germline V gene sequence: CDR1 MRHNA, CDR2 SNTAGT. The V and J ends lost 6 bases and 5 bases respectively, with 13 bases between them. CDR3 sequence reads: CASRGTPGYGYTF. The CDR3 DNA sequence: TGTGCCAGCAGGGGCACACCGGGGTATGGCTACACCTTC.

The CDR3 region has the DNA TGTGCCAGCAGTAAAGGCCCGGGGACAGGACGTCAGCCCCAGCATTTT. This gives the protein CASSKGPGTGRQPQHF. V and J are TRBV28 and TRBJ1-5; TRBD1 matches 8 bases. This CDR3 is 16 amino acids long. Looked up from germline, CDR1 is MDHEN and CDR2 is SYDVKM. The trim removed 5 bases at V and 6 bases at J, leaving 12 bases unmatched.

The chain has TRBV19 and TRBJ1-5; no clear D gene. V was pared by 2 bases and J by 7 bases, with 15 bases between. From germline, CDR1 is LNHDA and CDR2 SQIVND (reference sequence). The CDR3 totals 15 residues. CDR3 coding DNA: TGTGCCAGTAGTATAATGTCAGTCTTTTACCAGCCCCAGCATTTT. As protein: CASSIMSVFYQPQHF.

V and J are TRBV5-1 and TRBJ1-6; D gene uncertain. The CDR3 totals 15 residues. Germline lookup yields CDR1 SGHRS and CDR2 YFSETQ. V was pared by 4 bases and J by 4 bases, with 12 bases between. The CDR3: CASSPQGDYNSPLHF. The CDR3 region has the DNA TGCGCCAGCAGCCCGCAAGGAGATTATAATTCACCCCTCCACTTT.

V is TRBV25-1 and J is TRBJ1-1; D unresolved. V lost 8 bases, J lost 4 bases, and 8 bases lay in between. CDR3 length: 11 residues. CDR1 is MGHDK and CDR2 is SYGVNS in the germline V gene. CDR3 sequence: CASRRCTEAFF. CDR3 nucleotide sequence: TGTGCCAGCCGCAGGTGCACTGAAGCTTTCTTT.

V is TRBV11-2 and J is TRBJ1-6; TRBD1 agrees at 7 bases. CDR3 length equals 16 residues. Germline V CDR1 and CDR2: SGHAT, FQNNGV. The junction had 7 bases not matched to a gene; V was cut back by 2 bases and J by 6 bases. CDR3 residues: CASSLSFRGVNSPLHF. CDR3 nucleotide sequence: TGTGCCAGCAGCTTATCTTTCAGGGGGGTTAATTCACCCCTCCACTTT. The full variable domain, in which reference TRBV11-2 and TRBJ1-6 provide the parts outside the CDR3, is EAGVAQSPRYKIIEKRQSVAFWCNPISGHATLYWYQQILGQGPKLLIQFQNNGVVDDSQLPKDRFSAERLKGVDSTLKIQPAKLEDSAVYLCASSLSFRGVNSPLHFGNGTRLTVT.

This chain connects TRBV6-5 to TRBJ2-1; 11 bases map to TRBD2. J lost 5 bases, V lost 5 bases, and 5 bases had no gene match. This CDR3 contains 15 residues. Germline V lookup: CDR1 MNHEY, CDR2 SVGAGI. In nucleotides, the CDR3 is TGTGCCAGCAGTACTAGCGGGGGCCCGAACAATGAGCAGTTCTTC. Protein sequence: CASSTSGGPNNEQFF.

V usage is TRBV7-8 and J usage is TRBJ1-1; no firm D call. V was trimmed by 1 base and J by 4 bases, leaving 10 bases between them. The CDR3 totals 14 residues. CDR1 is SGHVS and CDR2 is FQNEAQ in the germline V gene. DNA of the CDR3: TGTGCCAGCAGCTTAGGCCGCCGGGGCACTGAAGCTTTCTTT. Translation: CASSLGRRGTEAFF.

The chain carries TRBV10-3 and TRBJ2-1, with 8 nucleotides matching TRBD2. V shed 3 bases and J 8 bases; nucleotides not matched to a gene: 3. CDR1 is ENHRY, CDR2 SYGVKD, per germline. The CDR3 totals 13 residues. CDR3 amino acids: CAISEGLADEQFF. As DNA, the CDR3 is TGTGCCATCAGTGAAGGACTAGCCGATGAGCAGTTCTTC.

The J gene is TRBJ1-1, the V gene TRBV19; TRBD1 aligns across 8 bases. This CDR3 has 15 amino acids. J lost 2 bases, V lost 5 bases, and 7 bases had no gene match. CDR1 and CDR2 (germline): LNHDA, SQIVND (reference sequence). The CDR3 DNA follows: TGTGCCAGTAGTGCGGACAGGGTCGGAAACACTGAAGCTTTCTTT. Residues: CASSADRVGNTEAFF.

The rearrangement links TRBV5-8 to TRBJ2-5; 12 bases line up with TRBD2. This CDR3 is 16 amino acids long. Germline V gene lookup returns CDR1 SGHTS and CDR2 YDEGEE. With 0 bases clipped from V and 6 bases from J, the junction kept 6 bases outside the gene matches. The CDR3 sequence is CASSLVLAGGRKTQYF. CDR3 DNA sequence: TGTGCCAGCAGCTTGGTACTAGCGGGGGGCCGCAAGACCCAGTACTTC.